A selection of T cell receptor beta chains follows, all from one sample in a study of identical twins. TCRdb processed the 5' RACE reads anew with MiXCR; each CDR3 protein has one entry. Of some 600,000 distinct CDR3 sequences in the sample, roughly 7.1% were seen once. These data are also associated with another study on yellow fever vaccine responses in identical twins.

The specimen sequenced was PBMCs. These receptors came from a woman under 30 in good health. Both conserved end residues are part of each CDR3. Each record gives: V gene, D gene, J gene, CDR3 protein. The D gene is left open where the match is weak.

TRBV28	TRBD2	TRBJ2-1	CASSFGGAPYNEQFF
TRBV20-1	NA	TRBJ2-2	CSARWKAGELFF
TRBV3-1	NA	TRBJ2-1	CASSQDHRPFF
TRBV20-1	NA	TRBJ2-5	CSAREYRDSETQYF
TRBV27	NA	TRBJ1-5	CASSLYGRQPQHF
TRBV3-1	NA	TRBJ1-1	CASSQVPSGTEAFF
TRBV5-1	NA	TRBJ1-2	CASSIAGPEYYGYTF
TRBV29-1	NA	TRBJ2-1	CSVEGVWGSSPPGSYNEQFF
TRBV20-1	NA	TRBJ1-5	CSARGGLGNQPQHF
TRBV6-5	NA	TRBJ2-7	CASSYASDSYEQYF
TRBV5-5	NA	TRBJ2-3	CASSSERAGTDTQYF
TRBV28	TRBD2	TRBJ2-3	CASLPPTGRATDTQYF
TRBV4-1	TRBD1	TRBJ2-2	CASSQTNRGPGELFF
TRBV10-3	NA	TRBJ1-2	CAISQGKGYTF